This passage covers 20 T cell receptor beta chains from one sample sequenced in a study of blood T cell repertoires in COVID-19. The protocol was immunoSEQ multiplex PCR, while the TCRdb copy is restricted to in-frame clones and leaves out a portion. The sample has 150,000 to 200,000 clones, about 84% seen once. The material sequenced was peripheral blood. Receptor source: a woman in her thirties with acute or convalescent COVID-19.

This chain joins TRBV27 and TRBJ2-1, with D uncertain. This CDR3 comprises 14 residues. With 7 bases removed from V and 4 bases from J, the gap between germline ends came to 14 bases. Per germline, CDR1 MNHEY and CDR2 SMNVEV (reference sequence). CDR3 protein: CASTSPRLYNEQFF. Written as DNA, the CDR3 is TGTGCCAGCACGTCCCCGCGGTTGTACAATGAGCAGTTCTTC.

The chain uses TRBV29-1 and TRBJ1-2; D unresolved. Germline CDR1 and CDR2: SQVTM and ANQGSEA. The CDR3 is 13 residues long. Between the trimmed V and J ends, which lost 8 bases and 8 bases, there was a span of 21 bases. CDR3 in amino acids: CSSRVGNEEGYTF. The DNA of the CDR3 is TGCAGCTCGAGGGTGGGGAATGAGGAAGGCTACACCTTC.

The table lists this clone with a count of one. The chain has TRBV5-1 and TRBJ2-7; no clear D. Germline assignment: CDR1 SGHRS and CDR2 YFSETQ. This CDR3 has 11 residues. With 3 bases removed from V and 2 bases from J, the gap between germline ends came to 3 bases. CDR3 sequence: CASSSTYEQYF. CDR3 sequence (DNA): TGCGCCAGCAGCTCTACCTACGAGCAGTACTTC.

The CDR3 sequence: CASSLIRQYNEQFF. CDR3 nucleotide sequence: TGTGCCAGCAGCTTAATTAGACAGTATAATGAGCAGTTCTTC. This chain joins TRBV7-2 and TRBJ2-1; maybe TRBD1 (5 bases). The germline gives CDR1 SGHTA, CDR2 FQGNSA. V lost 2 bases, J lost 7 bases, and 12 bases lay in between. The CDR3 totals 14 residues.

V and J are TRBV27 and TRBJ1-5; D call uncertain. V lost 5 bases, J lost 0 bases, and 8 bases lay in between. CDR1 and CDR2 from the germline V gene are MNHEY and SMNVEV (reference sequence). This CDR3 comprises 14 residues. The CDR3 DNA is TGTGCCAGCAGTCCCCTTAGTAGCAATCAGCCCCAGCATTTT. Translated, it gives CASSPLSSNQPQHF.

The CDR3 here is CARSLSKRKPDRESNEQYF. CDR3 bases: TGTGCCAGAAGTCTGTCTAAGAGAAAACCCGACAGAGAAAGCAACGAGCAGTACTTC. The V call is TRBV5-3, the J call TRBJ2-7; a possible D gene is TRBD1 (5 bases). TRBV5-3 is assigned to the ORF class and has an uncertain function. The CDR3 extends over 19 amino acids. The V end was cut by 5 bases, the J end by 5 bases, with 32 bases between.

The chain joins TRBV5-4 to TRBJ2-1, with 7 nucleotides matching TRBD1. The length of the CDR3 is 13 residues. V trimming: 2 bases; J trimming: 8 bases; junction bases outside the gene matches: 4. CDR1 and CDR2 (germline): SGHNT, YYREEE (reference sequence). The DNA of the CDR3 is TGTGCCAGCAGCTTATACAGGGGCTATGAGCAGTTCTTC. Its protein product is CASSLYRGYEQFF.

In DNA, the CDR3 is TGTGCCAGCAGTTTAAATTCTGGGCTAGCGGACTACAATGAGCAGTTCTTC. Its translation: CASSLNSGLADYNEQFF. This chain connects TRBV28 to TRBJ2-1; 7 bases are a match to TRBD2. V shed 2 bases and J 3 bases; nucleotides not matched to a gene: 10. Germline values: CDR1 MDHEN, CDR2 SYDVKM. The CDR3 length is 17 residues.

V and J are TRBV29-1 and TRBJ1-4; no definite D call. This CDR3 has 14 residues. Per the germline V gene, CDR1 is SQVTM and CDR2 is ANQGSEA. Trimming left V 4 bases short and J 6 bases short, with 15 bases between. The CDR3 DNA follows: TGCAGCGTTGCGCGGGCGGGAAGAGATGAAAAACTGTTTTTT. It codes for CSVARAGRDEKLFF.

CDR3 bases: TGTGCCAGCAGTTATGCGGGAGGGGACAATGAGCAGTTCTTC. Protein: CASSYAGGDNEQFF. The rearrangement joins TRBV27 to TRBJ2-1; TRBD2 matches at 9 bases. The CDR3 totals 14 residues. V lost 4 bases and J lost 5; bases outside the gene matches: 3. Germline V CDR1 and CDR2: MNHEY, SMNVEV (reference sequence).

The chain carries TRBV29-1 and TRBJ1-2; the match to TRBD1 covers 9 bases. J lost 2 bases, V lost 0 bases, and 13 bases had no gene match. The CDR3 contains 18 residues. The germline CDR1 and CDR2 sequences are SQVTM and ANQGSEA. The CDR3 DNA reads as TGCAGCGTTGAAGATCTTATGGGACAGGGAGGGAAAAACTATGGCTACACCTTC. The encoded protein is CSVEDLMGQGGKNYGYTF.

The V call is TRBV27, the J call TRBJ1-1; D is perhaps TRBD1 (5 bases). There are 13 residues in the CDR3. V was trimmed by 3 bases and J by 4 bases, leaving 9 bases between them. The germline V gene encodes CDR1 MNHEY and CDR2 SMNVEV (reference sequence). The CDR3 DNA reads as TGTGCCAGCAGTTTCCAGGGCCGCACTGAAGCTTTCTTT. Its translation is CASSFQGRTEAFF.

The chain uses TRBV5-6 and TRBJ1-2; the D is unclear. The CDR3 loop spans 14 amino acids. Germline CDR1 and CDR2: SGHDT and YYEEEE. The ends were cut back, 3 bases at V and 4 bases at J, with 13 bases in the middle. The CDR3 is CASSSSGRPYGYTF. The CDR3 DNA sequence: TGTGCCAGCAGCTCCTCCGGGAGGCCCTATGGCTACACCTTC.

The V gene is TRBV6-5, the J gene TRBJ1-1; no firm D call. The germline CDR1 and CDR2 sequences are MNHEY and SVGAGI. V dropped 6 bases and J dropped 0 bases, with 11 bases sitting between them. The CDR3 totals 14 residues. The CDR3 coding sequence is TGTGCCAGCAGAACATACACGATGAACACTGAAGCTTTCTTT. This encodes CASRTYTMNTEAFF.

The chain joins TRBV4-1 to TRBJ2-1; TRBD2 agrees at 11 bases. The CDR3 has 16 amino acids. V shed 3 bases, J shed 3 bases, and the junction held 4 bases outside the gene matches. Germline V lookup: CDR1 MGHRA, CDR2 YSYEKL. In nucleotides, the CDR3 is TGCGCCAGCAGCCACCCCGGGACTAGCGGCTACAATGAGCAGTTCTTC. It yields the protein CASSHPGTSGYNEQFF.

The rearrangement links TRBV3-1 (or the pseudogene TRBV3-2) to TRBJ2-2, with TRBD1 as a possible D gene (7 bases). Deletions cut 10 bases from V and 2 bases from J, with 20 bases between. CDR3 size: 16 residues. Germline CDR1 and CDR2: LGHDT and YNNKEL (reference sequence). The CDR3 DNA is TGTGCCACCCAGTACTCCCAGGGGGGTAACACCGGGGAGCTGTTTTTT. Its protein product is CATQYSQGGNTGELFF.

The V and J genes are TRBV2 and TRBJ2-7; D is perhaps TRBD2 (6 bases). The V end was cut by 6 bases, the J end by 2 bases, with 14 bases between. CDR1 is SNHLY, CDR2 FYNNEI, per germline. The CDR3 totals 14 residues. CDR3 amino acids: CASRNRTKTYEQYF. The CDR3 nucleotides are TGTGCCAGCAGGAATAGGACTAAAACCTACGAGCAGTACTTC.

The CDR3 nucleotides read TGCGCCAGCAGCTTGACAGGGAGCATACACGAGCAGTACTTC. This encodes CASSLTGSIHEQYF. V gene TRBV5-1 combines with J gene TRBJ2-7; weak D call: TRBD1 (6 bases). V lost 1 base, J lost 5 bases, and 13 bases lay in between. This CDR3 region has 14 residues. Germline CDR1 reads SGHRS; CDR2 reads YFSETQ.

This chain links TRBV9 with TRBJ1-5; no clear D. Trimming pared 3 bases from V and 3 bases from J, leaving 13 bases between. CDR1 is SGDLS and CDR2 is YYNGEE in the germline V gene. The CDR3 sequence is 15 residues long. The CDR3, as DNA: TGTGCCAGCAGCGCCAGAGACGGGTTCAATCAGCCCCAGCATTTT. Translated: CASSARDGFNQPQHF.

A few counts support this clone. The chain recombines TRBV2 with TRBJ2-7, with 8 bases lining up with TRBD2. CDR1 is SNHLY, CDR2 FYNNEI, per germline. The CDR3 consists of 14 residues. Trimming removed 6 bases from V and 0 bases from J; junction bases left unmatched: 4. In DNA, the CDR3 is TGTGCCAGCAGGCGCGGGGGGAGCTCCTACGAGCAGTACTTC. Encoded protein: CASRRGGSSYEQYF.